The clone carrying this TCR beta chain has a handful of counts. The antigen remains undetermined. This specimen comes from a study of identical twins. TCRdb re-called the 5' RACE reads with MiXCR, one entry per CDR3 protein. The sample includes approximately 700,000 distinct CDR3 sequences, about 20% of them seen just once. Notes on the study in general: Insertions ran lower in abundant cord blood beta clonotypes, though not in memory repertoires.

The CDR3 consists of 13 residues. Trimming cost V 5 bases and J 2 bases, with 9 bases left between them. The V gene's germline CDR1 is LGHNT and CDR2 FRNRAP. The sample was also linked to a second study, of T cells expressing NK-cell markers. That work adds: The authors derived TCR beta repertoires from sorted CD3+CD56+NKG2C+, CD3+CD56+NKG2C- and CD3+CD56-NKG2C+ T cells. An anti-gamma-delta TCR antibody restricted sorting to alpha-beta TCR T cells in several experiments.

The TCR was taken from a woman between 18 and 29 years old in good health. What was sequenced was PBMCs. The chain carries TRBV12-5 and TRBJ1-2; perhaps TRBD1 as D (5 bases). The DNA of the CDR3 is TGTGCTAGTGGTAGGACAATGAACTATGGCTACACCTTC. It yields the protein CASGRTMNYGYTF.